This T cell receptor (beta chain) was recovered during a study of cytomegalovirus exposure and HLA in healthy donors (dated by TCRdb to 2017 to 2019). In terms of the full investigation: An earlier analysis of approximately 600 of the donors reported approximately 270 Gb of sequence data and some 120 million unique TCR beta sequences from approximately 180 million T cells. Approximately 310 gigabases of sequencing data and tens of millions of unique TCR sequences were included in an early release covering about 620 HLA-typed donors. The genetic ancestry cluster associated with self-reported Caucasian donors included roughly four fifths of the roughly 390 genotyped donors. The study was designed to test whether signatures of past pathogen exposure could be identified by cataloging public T cell receptors. The study profiled the T cell repertoires of around 700 subjects by immunosequencing and related them to cytomegalovirus serostatus. Along with the roughly 700-subject first cohort, a separate validation cohort of around 120 different subjects was used. The study combined high-throughput TCR immunosequencing, statistical association of individual TCRs with disease status, and machine learning to predict cytomegalovirus infection status. A later analysis re-analyzed previously published TCR beta repertoires from approximately 700 donors and added high-resolution HLA genotyping to study TCR occurrence patterns. The later analysis used no new phenotypic data to find candidate immune exposures, relying instead on TCR beta sequences and their occurrence across donors. An earlier analysis of 587 of the donors applied high-throughput TCR beta sequencing to assess whether each TCR beta V gene segment acted as functional or pseudogenic. Alongside the repertoire data, information on donor age, sex, ethnicity and CMV serostatus was compiled. In a later genetic analysis, genome-wide SNP genotypes for about 65% of the roughly 670 donors were used, and that subset was treated as a discovery cohort. Every discovery cohort repertoire had been produced on one sequencing platform. HLA typing covered class I and class II loci at four-digit resolution. Typing coverage differed by locus: A, B, C, DRB1 and DQB1 were typed in roughly 620-630 donors, DQA1 in 522, DPA1 in approximately 600, and DPB1 in around 490. Roughly 5 DR-DQ haplotypes were handled as single units for association and clustering, since linkage in the cohort was strong. Among some 400 genotyped donors of the cohort, an average of roughly 230,000 unique TCR beta nucleotide sequences was sequenced per donor, of which approximately 18% were non-productive. Here is what the overall study found, with its caveats: A later genetic analysis associated a missense DCLRE1C variant with V-gene and J-gene trimming of TCR beta chains, and an independent cohort replicated the association. In a later analysis, several top co-occurrence clusters were reported to appear linked to parvovirus B19, influenza, CMV and Epstein-Barr virus. It was suggested by the authors that the approach could potentially be generalized to other disease states and immunological phenotypes. In both the original and validation cohorts, the classifier was reported to diagnose cytomegalovirus status with high specificity and sensitivity. An earlier analysis of approximately 540 of the donors showed that most TCR beta V segments appeared in productive rearrangements either about 87% or about 30% of the time, which broadly matched IMGT annotations. In a later analysis, the rate of TCR association differed among HLA loci, with DRB1 alleles having the most associated TCRs and HLA-C alleles having the fewest. Compared with the 666-donor mean, donors in an Asian-associated ancestry cluster had fewer N-insertions in productive TCRs, according to a later genetic analysis. In vitro tests confirmed that three of the cytomegalovirus-associated TCR beta chains recognize cytomegalovirus antigens. In a later analysis, HLA-associated TCR beta chains were found to be more clonally expanded and to have lower generation probabilities than equally common non-associated chains. HLA typing was unavailable for some donors at each locus, so association tests used only the typed subset. A further reported finding was that TCR beta sequences accurately predicted the HLA-A and HLA-B alleles for most subjects in the first cohort. Because counts were too low, about 15 rarely observed V segments, including chromosome 9 orphons, were left out of the earlier analysis of 587 of the donors. According to a later analysis, most CMV-associated TCR beta chains appeared to be HLA-restricted, and the HLA associations seemed to be driven largely by CMV exposure. The only immune exposure information available for the cohort was CMV serostatus. At a false discovery rate of 0.05, a later analysis linked fewer than 20,000 TCR beta sequences to specific HLA alleles. This cohort had only TCR beta chains sequenced, and the lack of alpha or paired-chain data limited which features could be detected. When HLA alleles, especially DR and DQ, strongly co-occurred, TCR associations were difficult to assign to individual alleles. A group of highly shared sequence variants was considered likely to be a technical artifact of the sequencing pipeline. Across donors, most TCR sequences were observed very rarely, whereas some public TCRs were present in many individuals. Roughly uniform sequencing depth across donors was assumed in presence/absence analyses, although this assumption may not hold. In the study, approximately 160 TCR beta chains were listed as associated with cytomegalovirus. Correlated functional status among segregating V segments might be attributable to linkage disequilibrium, but an unknown experimental factor could not be ruled out.

The cohort consisted of 600 or so healthy bone marrow donors. At the time of sampling, all cohort members were nominally healthy, though unrecorded immune exposures were likely present. The donor was CMV seropositive and belonged to the group of 250 to 300 seropositive cohort members. Every donor gave a peripheral blood sample, and the peripheral blood mononuclear cells from that sample were used for TCR beta sequencing. The Qiagen DNeasy Blood Extraction Kit was used to extract genomic DNA from the blood cell samples. This clone was found a few times. The antigen it recognizes is unknown. No much larger clone exists at a distance of one base, and base qualities are not known. The library was produced with the immunoSEQ multiplex PCR assay. The multiplex PCR relied on a mix of 60 forward primers for TCR Vbeta segments and 13 reverse primers for TCR Jbeta segments. The CDR3 region of rearranged TCR beta genes was amplified from genomic DNA with a multiplex PCR assay. The Illumina HiSeq System was used to sequence the amplified TCR beta libraries as 87-base-pair reads. The original pipeline was this. A later analysis tallied roughly 78 million unique TCR beta chains across the 666 repertoires, and some 10 million of those chains were shared by two or more donors. A nearest-neighbor algorithm error-corrected the raw reads and collapsed the reads into unique sequences, merging closely related sequences to remove PCR and sequencing errors. To assign V, D and J gene segments, CDR3 sequences were aligned to IMGT reference sequences. For a sequence to be retained, at least a six-nucleotide match to both a V gene segment and a J gene segment was required. Rearrangements were called productive when the CDR3 lacked stop codons and stayed in frame with V and J; all others were non-productive. CDR3 was defined according to IMGT convention as the region running from the second conserved V-encoded cysteine to the conserved J-encoded phenylalanine. Sequences without an unambiguous match to a single V gene segment were excluded from the earlier analysis of a few hundred of the donors. An earlier analysis of over 450 of the donors classified V segments as functional when productive rearrangements were above 56.7% and as segregating when the standard deviation between donors was above 5%. A statistical classification framework was built to diagnose cytomegalovirus status from the catalog of TCR beta chain sequences. V and J gene assignment, in a later analysis, came from comparing TCR nucleotide sequences with IMGT/GENE-DB human TR gene sequences. Using the TCRdist pipeline, a later analysis assigned CDR3 sequences along with most-parsimonious VDJ recombination scenarios. In a later analysis, each TCR beta chain was defined by its CDR3 amino acid sequence together with its V-gene family, and reads lacking a unique V-gene family were excluded. A later analysis removed 500 to 650 highly shared, low-generation-probability nucleotide sequences to deal with suspected cross-contamination and a sequencing artifact. A later analysis calculated a clonal expansion index for each public chain from normalized within-repertoire ranks of inferred template counts. A later analysis computed generation probabilities with a VDJ recombination model fitted to out-of-frame rearrangements, and checked the results against IGoR. A later analysis scored TCR-TCR, TCR-HLA and TCR-CMV co-occurrence with hypergeometric tests, applying a repertoire-size bias correction to TCR pairs. To estimate false discovery rates, a later analysis permuted the HLA or CMV assignments 20 times. A later analysis grouped co-occurring TCRs with DBSCAN, adding TCRdist sequence similarity when clustering within HLA-allele-positive subsets. Co-occurrence clustering excluded repertoires with fewer than 30,000 or more than 120,000 public chains, plus five with anomalous nucleotide sharing. TCRdb obtained this table from immuneACCESS and retained in-frame rearrangements with V and J assigned. These tables miss some clones; where compared with another copy, unresolved V genes account for less than half of the shortfall, and the remainder is unexplained. For V, J and clone size, that table is used; D and trimming come from the DNA. For this sample the table gives 110,000 or so clones, of which roughly 80% were detected only once. 6% to 8% of the sample rests with the top ten.

Sequencing used PBMCs. The TCR comes from a man aged 30-40 years in good health and CMV-seropositive.

The DNA sequence reads TGCGCCAGCAGCTTGGGGTTAACTAAGAGGGATACGCAGTATTTT. Its protein is CASSLGLTKRDTQYF. Here the chain combines TRBV5-1 and TRBJ2-3; too little of a D gene remains to name it. A distance of 14 bases separates the germline ends of V and J, which lose 0 bases and 6 bases respectively. Reading from cysteine to phenylalanine, the CDR3 counts 15 amino acids. The entry retains the CDR3 DNA only, 45 bases that are in frame from base 1. From the germline V gene, CDR1 is SGHRS and CDR2 is YFSETQ.